A few counts support the clone carrying this TCR beta chain. It was RNA transcripts that yielded the amplified TCR beta CDR3 regions. The TCR CDR3 first-round RT-PCR relied on the HTBI primer set. TCRdb analysed the multiplex PCR reads with MiXCR anew, one entry per CDR3 protein. Of some 560,000 distinct CDR3 sequences in the sample, 15% to 19% are singletons; the top ten hold around 6.6%. This entry is derived from a study of T cells in Graves' hyperthyroidism and ophthalmopathy. The V gene's germline CDR1 is SEHNR and CDR2 FQNEAQ (reference sequence). This CDR3 region has 13 residues. Trimming removed 7 bases from V and 7 bases from J, with 17 bases in between.

The TCR comes from a woman aged 25-40 years with Graves' hyperthyroidism. Sequencing was done on a sample of blood. The V and J genes are TRBV7-9 and TRBJ2-7; D is uncertain. The DNA of the CDR3 is TGTGCCAGCACCCCCGTCGATTCGTGGGAGCAGTACTTC. Translation gives CASTPVDSWEQYF.